This TCR beta chain derives from a study of blood T cell repertoires in COVID-19. Some clones are missing from TCRdb's copy, which holds only in-frame ones; the method was immunoSEQ multiplex PCR. The sample records roughly 60,000 clones, 75% to 90% being singletons. The CDR3 covers 16 residues. J gave up 7 bases and V 5 bases, and 11 bases lay outside the gene matches. Per the germline V gene, CDR1 is SEHNR and CDR2 is FQNEAQ (reference sequence). The TCR sequence derives from an elderly man with acute or convalescent COVID-19. The material sequenced was peripheral blood. This chain links TRBV7-9 with TRBJ2-1, with 10 bases lining up with TRBD1. CDR3 DNA sequence: TGTGCCAGCAGCCGGACCGGGACAGGGGTTACGAATGAGCAGTTCTTC. It encodes CASSRTGTGVTNEQFF.